What follows is one T cell receptor (beta chain) and its context. Germline trimming cut 4 bases from V and 1 base from J; bases unmatched to any gene: 7. CDR1 PRHDT and CDR2 FYEKMQ come from the germline V gene (reference sequence). The CDR3 has 16 residues. This sample is drawn from a study of blood T cell repertoires in COVID-19. The wider study: The United States, Italy and Spain provided the acute and convalescent COVID-19 samples. T cells, B-cell-depleted T cells, or PBMCs provided the cDNA or gDNA that served as material.

Data came from immunoSEQ multiplex PCR; TCRdb stores just in-frame clones and leaves some out. The sample yields 88,000 or so clones, less than 90% seen once. This chain links TRBV13 with TRBJ1-3, with TRBD1 identical over 7 bases. The sequence came from a man aged 55 to 70 with acute or convalescent COVID-19. Sequencing input: peripheral blood. CDR3 sequence: CASSSRRGRSGNTIYF. The CDR3 DNA is TGTGCCAGCAGCTCTCGAAGGGGGCGGTCTGGAAACACCATATATTTT.